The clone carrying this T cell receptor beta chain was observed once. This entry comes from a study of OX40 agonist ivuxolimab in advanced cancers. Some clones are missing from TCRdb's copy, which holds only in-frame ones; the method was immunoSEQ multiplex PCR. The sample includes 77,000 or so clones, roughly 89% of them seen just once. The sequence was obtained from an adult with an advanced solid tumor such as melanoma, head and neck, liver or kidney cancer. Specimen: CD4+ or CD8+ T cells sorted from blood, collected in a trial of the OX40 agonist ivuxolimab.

The CDR3 here is CASSPTSGGYNEQFF. The CDR3 DNA is TGCGCCAGCAGCCCCACCAGCGGGGGCTACAATGAGCAGTTCTTC. The V call is TRBV5-1, the J call TRBJ2-1, with 8 bases fitting TRBD2. The CDR3 totals 15 residues. CDR1 SGHRS and CDR2 YFSETQ come from the germline V gene. V lost 4 bases to trimming and J lost 3 bases; unmatched junction nucleotides: 6.